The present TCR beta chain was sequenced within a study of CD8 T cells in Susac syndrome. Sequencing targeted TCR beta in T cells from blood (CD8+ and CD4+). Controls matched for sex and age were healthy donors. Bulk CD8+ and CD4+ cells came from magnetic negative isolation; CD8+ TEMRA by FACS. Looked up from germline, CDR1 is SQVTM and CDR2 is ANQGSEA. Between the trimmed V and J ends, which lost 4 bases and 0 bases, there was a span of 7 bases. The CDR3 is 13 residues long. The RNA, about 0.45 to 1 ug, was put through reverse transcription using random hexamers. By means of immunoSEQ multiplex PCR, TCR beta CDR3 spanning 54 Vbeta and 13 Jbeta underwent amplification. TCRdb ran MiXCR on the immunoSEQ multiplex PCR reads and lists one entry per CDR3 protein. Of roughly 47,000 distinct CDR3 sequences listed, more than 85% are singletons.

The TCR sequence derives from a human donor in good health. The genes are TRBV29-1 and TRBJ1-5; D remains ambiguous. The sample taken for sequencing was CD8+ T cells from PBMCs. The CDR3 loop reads CSVGPDSNQPQHF. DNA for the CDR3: TGCAGCGTTGGGCCCGATAGCAATCAGCCCCAGCATTTT.